This TCR beta chain was sequenced during a study of identifying expanded T cells in peripheral blood. The study's findings and limits: Approximately 1.2 clones differed between technical replicates, versus approximately 17 and 20 over time. Across healthy donors, higher total template counts meant significantly greater approximately two-week count variance.

To note about this clone: Its antigen remains unidentified.

The CDR3 is 14 residues long. Germline V gene sequence: CDR1 SGHTS, CDR2 YDEGEE. The germline V and J ends were trimmed by 6 bases and 5 bases, with 15 bases remaining between them. Collection occurred without any documented infections or immune events in donors. Using immunoSEQ multiplex PCR, the repertoire was profiled, and TCRdb retains in-frame clones only, with some absent. Found here are over 100,000 clones, about 87% of them singletons; the top ten hold around 8.2%. The rearrangement links TRBV5-8 to TRBJ2-1; D could derive from TRBD1 or TRBD2 (5 bases each). The specimen was blood. The source is a person between 18 and 75 years old in good health. Written as DNA, the CDR3 is TGTGCCAGCACCCCCTCAGGGACCCACAATGAGCAGTTCTTC. It specifies CASTPSGTHNEQFF.